The sequence of this T cell receptor beta chain was determined in a study of cytomegalovirus exposure and HLA in healthy donors. CDR1 and CDR2 from the germline V gene are KGHSH and LQKENI. There are 15 residues in the CDR3. Germline trimming cut 3 bases from V and 7 bases from J; bases unmatched to any gene: 11. Regarding the study as a whole: Many donors carried some public TCRs, although rarity characterized most TCR sequences.

PCR involved 60 Vbeta and 13 Jbeta primers. TCRdb's copy holds only in-frame clones and misses some; the assay was immunoSEQ multiplex PCR. The sample shows some 130,000 clones, about 80% of them seen only once. A note on this clone: Its specificity is not known.

Sequencing was carried out using PBMCs. The TCR comes from a man younger than 35 in good health and CMV-seronegative. The chain has TRBV18 and TRBJ1-2, with 7 bases that match TRBD1. CDR3 in amino acids: CASSPQGRGLRGYTF. The CDR3 coding sequence is TGTGCCAGCTCACCCCAAGGCAGGGGGTTACGTGGCTACACCTTC.